These 17 T cell receptor beta chains share one sample of origin, sequenced in a study of identical twins' blood T cells. TCRdb called the 5' RACE reads again in MiXCR, with one record for every CDR3 protein. In the table there are hundreds of thousands of distinct CDR3 sequences, under 30% of which are singletons. Sequenced material: PBMCs. The origin of the receptors is a woman aged 18-55 years in good health.

This clonotype was counted ten times or more. V gene TRBV2 combines with J gene TRBJ2-7; 7 bases fit TRBD2. V trimming: 0 bases; J trimming: 0 bases; junction bases outside the gene matches: 2. Germline lookup yields CDR1 SNHLY and CDR2 FYNNEI. This CDR3 is 15 amino acids long. CDR3 amino acids: CASSEAGRGSYEQYF. In DNA form, the CDR3 reads TGTGCCAGCAGTGAAGCGGGGAGGGGCTCCTACGAGCAGTACTTC.

This clonotype showed up just a few times. The rearrangement joins TRBV20-1 to TRBJ1-1; maybe TRBD1 (5 bases). Trimming removed 1 base from V and 1 base from J, with 13 bases in between. Germline V gene lookup returns CDR1 DFQATT and CDR2 SNEGSKA (reference sequence). The CDR3 spans 15 residues. Here the CDR3 DNA reads TGCAGTGCTAGAGTCGTGGGGCGTTGGAACACTGAAGCTTTCTTT. Protein product: CSARVVGRWNTEAFF.

The chain is built from TRBV12-3 or TRBV12-4 and TRBJ2-2; a weak D match, TRBD2 (6 bases). The CDR3 spans 15 residues. Trimming removed 8 bases at V and 4 bases at J, with 17 bases between. The CDR3 nucleotides read TGTGCCAGCGCGGGGCCCGGGCAGCTCACCGGGGAGCTGTTTTTT. This translates into CASAGPGQLTGELFF.

This clonotype was detected a few times. This sequence joins TRBV7-9 and TRBJ2-1, with D uncertain. With 5 bases removed from V and 9 bases from J, the gap between germline ends came to 11 bases. The germline V gene encodes CDR1 SEHNR and CDR2 FQNEAQ (reference sequence). This CDR3 spans 12 amino acids. CDR3 loop: CASSPALSEQFF. The CDR3 DNA sequence: TGTGCCAGCAGCCCCGCCCTAAGTGAGCAGTTCTTC.

The chain combines TRBV19 with TRBJ1-2; D not resolved. The CDR3 totals 11 residues. V gave up 11 bases and J gave up 4 bases, with 11 bases separating them. Germline lookup yields CDR1 LNHDA and CDR2 SQIVND (reference sequence). This CDR3 is CASGETYGYTF. Written as DNA, the CDR3 is TGTGCCTCTGGGGAGACCTATGGCTACACCTTC.

This clonotype was picked up a small number of times. This sequence joins TRBV5-1 and TRBJ2-3, with TRBD2 matching 10 bases. Germline V gene lookup returns CDR1 SGHRS and CDR2 YFSETQ. The trim removed 4 bases at V and 4 bases at J, leaving 3 bases unmatched. The CDR3 spans 14 residues. The CDR3 DNA sequence: TGCGCCAGCAGCCCAGGGACTAGCGCAGATACGCAGTATTTT. The encoded protein is CASSPGTSADTQYF.

The gene calls are TRBV7-2 and TRBJ2-1; a possible D gene is TRBD1 (7 bases). CDR1 and CDR2 from the germline V gene are SGHTA and FQGNSA. Between the trimmed V and J ends, which lost 6 bases and 8 bases, there was a span of 20 bases. The CDR3 extends over 15 amino acids. The DNA of the CDR3 is TGTGCCAGCAGTCTGTCGCGACAGGGAGGAGATGAGCAGTTCTTC. This encodes CASSLSRQGGDEQFF.

This chain uses TRBV5-1 with TRBJ2-1, with 15 positions matching TRBD2. CDR3 length: 15 amino acids. J gave up 6 bases and V 4 bases, and 2 bases lay outside the gene matches. The V gene's germline CDR1 is SGHRS and CDR2 YFSETQ. This CDR3 is CASSGGLAGGNEQFF. CDR3 nucleotide sequence: TGCGCCAGCAGCGGGGGACTAGCGGGGGGCAATGAGCAGTTCTTC. The whole variable domain, filled in from reference TRBV5-1 and TRBJ2-1, reads KAGVTQTPRYLIKTRGQQVTLSCSPISGHRSVSWYQQTPGQGLQFLFEYFSETQRNKGNFPGRFSGRQFSNSRSEMNVSTLELGDSALYLCASSGGLAGGNEQFFGPGTRLTVL.

This clonotype occurred a few times. The genes are TRBV11-2 and TRBJ1-1; D is unresolved. With 4 bases removed from V and 5 bases from J, the gap between germline ends came to 8 bases. This CDR3 spans 12 amino acids. CDR1 is SGHAT and CDR2 is FQNNGV in the germline V gene. DNA for the CDR3: TGTGCCAGCAGCTCTATCGGGACTGAAGCTTTCTTT. Its protein is CASSSIGTEAFF. Filled out from reference TRBV11-2 and TRBJ1-1, the complete variable domain reads EAGVAQSPRYKIIEKRQSVAFWCNPISGHATLYWYQQILGQGPKLLIQFQNNGVVDDSQLPKDRFSAERLKGVDSTLKIQPAKLEDSAVYLCASSSIGTEAFFGQGTRLTVV.

In the case of this clonotype: A much bigger clone sits one base away, suggesting this may be a read error. The chain is built from TRBV2 and TRBJ1-2; 7 positions agree with TRBD1. Trimming at V came to 4 bases and at J to 8 bases, leaving 4 bases not matched to a gene. Germline V gene data show CDR1 as SNHLY and CDR2 as FYNNEI. The CDR3 is made up of 12 amino acids. The chain's CDR3 is CASSGQGSGYTF. The CDR3 DNA reads TGTGCCAGCAGTGGACAGGGCAGCGGCTACACCTTC.

The chain is built from TRBV19 and TRBJ2-3; the D is unclear. Germline CDR1 reads LNHDA; CDR2 reads SQIVND (reference sequence). V lost 3 bases and J lost 0, with 7 bases in between. This CDR3 comprises 14 residues. CDR3 sequence reads: CASSIGPSTDTQYF. CDR3 DNA: TGTGCCAGTAGTATCGGGCCAAGCACAGATACGCAGTATTTT.

This clonotype was picked up a small number of times. The chain employs TRBV12-3 or TRBV12-4 and TRBJ1-2, with D uncertain. The germline V and J ends were trimmed by 6 bases and 0 bases, with 8 bases remaining between them. This CDR3 is 13 amino acids long. This chain's CDR3 is CASRPQSNYGYTF. CDR3 nucleotide sequence: TGTGCCAGCAGACCACAGTCTAACTATGGCTACACCTTC.

V is TRBV2 and J is TRBJ2-4; 7 nucleotides line up with TRBD1. Germline values: CDR1 SNHLY, CDR2 FYNNEI. The trim removed 6 bases at V and 12 bases at J, leaving 17 bases unmatched. This CDR3 is 15 amino acids long. In DNA form, the CDR3 reads TGTGCCAGCAGCGTATCCAGGACAGAAACAGGGGATCAGTACTTC. This codes for CASSVSRTETGDQYF.

Ten or more counts support this clonotype. The gene calls are TRBV6-9 and TRBJ2-1; TRBD2 aligns across 10 bases. This CDR3 has 14 residues. The germline V gene has CDR1 MNHGY and CDR2 SVAAGI. Unmatched junction bases numbered 9, after V lost 10 bases and J lost 6 bases. The chain's CDR3 is CANRAGGRFNEQFF. In DNA form, the CDR3 reads TGTGCCAATAGAGCGGGGGGGCGTTTCAATGAGCAGTTCTTC.

The rearrangement joins TRBV10-3 to TRBJ1-5, with a possible D match to TRBD1 (5 bases). V was clipped by 2 bases and J by 3 bases, with 5 bases between them. Germline-derived CDR1 and CDR2 are ENHRY and SYGVKD. This CDR3 region has 13 residues. The CDR3: CAISEGTNQPQHF. The CDR3 DNA reads TGTGCCATCAGTGAGGGGACCAATCAGCCCCAGCATTTT.

This clonotype was counted once. The rearrangement joins TRBV3-1 to TRBJ2-5; TRBD2 agrees at 7 bases. V was clipped by 1 base and J by 7 bases; unmatched bases: 6. This CDR3 is 14 amino acids long. Per germline, CDR1 LGHDT and CDR2 YNNKEL (reference sequence). CDR3 bases: TGTGCCAGCAGCCAAGCAGGGACTAAGGGGACCCAGTACTTC. It encodes CASSQAGTKGTQYF.

This rearrangement joins TRBV12-3 or TRBV12-4 to TRBJ2-1, with D possibly being TRBD2 (6 bases). V was trimmed by 6 bases and J by 9 bases, leaving 9 bases between them. CDR3 length: 11 residues. The CDR3 reads CASSAGGEQFF. CDR3 in DNA: TGTGCCAGCAGCGCCGGGGGTGAGCAGTTCTTC.